This entry describes one T cell receptor (beta chain). CDR1 is KGHSH and CDR2 is LQKENI in the germline V gene. There are 15 residues in the CDR3. Trimming took 3 bases from V and 6 from J; bases not matched to a gene: 9. This sample stems from a study of OX40 agonist ivuxolimab in advanced cancers. Across the whole study: Ivuxolimab, an agonistic anti-OX40 (CD134) antibody, was given to patients.

Repertoires were generated with immunoSEQ multiplex PCR, while TCRdb's copy carries only in-frame clones and drops some. The table has approximately 60,000 clones, roughly 84% seen once. The sample in question was CD4+ or CD8+ T cells sorted from blood, obtained in a trial of the OX40 agonist ivuxolimab. The clonotype comes from an adult with an advanced solid tumor such as melanoma, head and neck, liver or kidney cancer. This chain connects TRBV18 to TRBJ2-7; 9 bases are shared with TRBD1. The CDR3 loop is CASSPDGDRVLEQYF. The CDR3 region has the DNA TGTGCCAGCTCACCGGACGGGGACAGGGTTCTCGAGCAGTACTTC.